These T cell receptor beta chains were read from a single sample in a study of T-cell reconstitution after alpha-beta-depleted transplantation in children. A single record per CDR3 protein comes from TCRdb applying MiXCR to the PCR reads. This sample has about 900,000 distinct CDR3 sequences, with 25% to 30% found just once. This specimen was PBMCs, mostly from graft donor cells, taken 360 days after TCRalphabeta/CD19-depleted stem cell transplant. The receptors were sampled from a boy under two years old who had a stem cell transplant for SCID, so the T cells may come from the graft donor. Each CDR3 is given with its conserved first and last residue. The order of the fields is V gene, J gene, D gene, clone size, CDR3 DNA, CDR3 protein. The D gene is left open where the match is weak. Clone size is not always given. Where it is, it says once, few, many or a class for expanded clones.

>TRBV5-6|TRBJ2-7|TRBD2|-
TGTGCCAGCAGCTTGATATCGTTCGGCGGCGGGGGGCCTCCCTACGAGCAGTACTTC
CASSLISFGGGGPPYEQYF
>TRBV29-1|TRBJ2-1|TRBD2|-
TGCAGCGTCGTGGAGGGACTAACCTACAATGAGCAGTTCTTC
CSVVEGLTYNEQFF
>TRBV5-1|TRBJ1-5|-|-
TGCGCCAGCAGCTGGGACACCAATCAGCCCCAGCATTTT
CASSWDTNQPQHF
>TRBV5-1|TRBJ2-7|-|many
TGTGCCAGCAGCTTGGTTACACCCTCCTACGAGCAGTACTTC
CASSLVTPSYEQYF
>TRBV4-3|TRBJ2-3|-|few
TGCGCCAGCAGCCAAGATGGCCTAGTTACAGATACGCAGTATTTT
CASSQDGLVTDTQYF
>TRBV29-1|TRBJ2-4|-|-
TGCAGCGTACAAACCCTGACAGGTTTAGTGGGCGACATTCAGTACTTC
CSVQTLTGLVGDIQYF
>TRBV12-3/TRBV12-4|TRBJ1-5|TRBD1|few
TGTGCCAGCGGGTTGAGGGGGACAGGGGGCTCGGGTCAGCCCCAGCATTTT
CASGLRGTGGSGQPQHF
>TRBV20-1|TRBJ1-4|TRBD1|few
TGCAGTGCTAGAGATCACAGGGGAAGGGAAAAACTGTTTTTT
CSARDHRGREKLFF
>TRBV12-3/TRBV12-4|TRBJ2-5|-|-
TGTGCCAGCAGGAGGGTAATGGTGGAGACCCAGTACTTC
CASRRVMVETQYF
>TRBV6-1|TRBJ2-3|TRBD2|few
TGTGCCAGCGGGCGACTAGCGGGGGGCACAGATACGCAGTATTTT
CASGRLAGGTDTQYF
>TRBV2|TRBJ2-7|-|-
TGTGCCAGCAGAGGACCGGACAGTTACGAGCAGTACTTC
CASRGPDSYEQYF
>TRBV5-5|TRBJ2-2|-|-
TGTGCCAGCAGCTTGGCCGGCGCCTATGGAGAGGGGGCCGGGGAGCTGTTTTTT
CASSLAGAYGEGAGELFF
>TRBV4-3|TRBJ1-2|-|-
TGCGCCAGCAGCCAAGATCATCTCAACTATGGCTACACCTTC
CASSQDHLNYGYTF
>TRBV20-1|TRBJ2-5|TRBD2|-
TGCAGTGCTAGGCCAGCGGGGGTAACAGGGACCCAGTACTTC
CSARPAGVTGTQYF
>TRBV11-2|TRBJ2-7|TRBD2|-
TGTGCCAGCAGCTTAGTCTCAGCGGGGGAGCCTGCCTACGAGCAGTACTTC
CASSLVSAGEPAYEQYF
>TRBV12-3/TRBV12-4|TRBJ2-5|TRBD2|few
TGTGCCAGCAGCTTACCGGGAGGGCGGCAAGAGACCCAGTACTTC
CASSLPGGRQETQYF
>TRBV15|TRBJ2-5|-|-
TGTGCCACCAGCAGACCAGGCGCGAAGGGAGAGACCCAGTACTTC
CATSRPGAKGETQYF
>TRBV5-1|TRBJ2-2|TRBD2|-
TGCGCCAGCAGCCCGGAAGCGGGGGACTACACCGGGGAGCTGTTTTTT
CASSPEAGDYTGELFF
>TRBV28|TRBJ1-5|-|-
TGTGCCAGCAGTTTAGGGGGTACAAAAAATCAGCCCCAGCATTTT
CASSLGGTKNQPQHF
>TRBV12-3/TRBV12-4|TRBJ1-1|-|few
TGTGCCAGCAGTTTAACACATACCAGTGAAGCTTTCTTT
CASSLTHTSEAFF
>TRBV5-1|TRBJ2-3|-|few
TGCGCCAGCAGCTTGGGGGAGACCACAGATACGCAGTATTTT
CASSLGETTDTQYF
>TRBV5-5|TRBJ2-3|TRBD1|few
TGTGCCAGCAGCCTGCCAGGGGGTACGCAGTATTTT
CASSLPGGTQYF
>TRBV12-3/TRBV12-4|TRBJ2-7|TRBD2|-
TGTGCCAGCCACAATGGGCTAGCGGGGGGAATTGCGTACTTC
CASHNGLAGGIAYF
>TRBV7-2|TRBJ1-6|-|-
TGTGCCAGCAGCCCGGCCCCTCGGGCCAATAATTCACCCCTCCACTTT
CASSPAPRANNSPLHF
>TRBV20-1|TRBJ2-7|-|few
TGCAGTGCTGGTTACAGGGCGGAAACGACTTACGAGCAGTACTTC
CSAGYRAETTYEQYF
>TRBV5-1|TRBJ2-7|TRBD2|-
TGCGCCAGCAGCCGAACCGGGACTAGCGGGGCGATCTACGAGCAGTACTTC
CASSRTGTSGAIYEQYF
>TRBV10-3|TRBJ1-2|-|-
TGTGCCATCAGTAGGGACGGATATGGCTACACCTTC
CAISRDGYGYTF
>TRBV12-3/TRBV12-4|TRBJ2-7|-|many
TGTGCCAGCAGTGGGACATTCCGGTACGAGCAGTACTTC
CASSGTFRYEQYF
>TRBV12-3/TRBV12-4|TRBJ2-6|-|few
TGTGCCAGCACCCCTCTCCGTGGGGCCAACGTCCTGACTTTC
CASTPLRGANVLTF
>TRBV24-1|TRBJ1-2|-|-
TGTGCCACCAGTGATTTCCAGGGACATGGCTACACCTTC
CATSDFQGHGYTF
>TRBV6-5|TRBJ1-1|-|-
TGTGCCAGCAGTTACGGGTTGGAGTCGAGCACTGAAGCTTTCTTT
CASSYGLESSTEAFF
>TRBV2|TRBJ1-2|TRBD1|few
TGTGCCAGCAGTGATTTGGGACAGGACGCAGGCTACACCTTC
CASSDLGQDAGYTF